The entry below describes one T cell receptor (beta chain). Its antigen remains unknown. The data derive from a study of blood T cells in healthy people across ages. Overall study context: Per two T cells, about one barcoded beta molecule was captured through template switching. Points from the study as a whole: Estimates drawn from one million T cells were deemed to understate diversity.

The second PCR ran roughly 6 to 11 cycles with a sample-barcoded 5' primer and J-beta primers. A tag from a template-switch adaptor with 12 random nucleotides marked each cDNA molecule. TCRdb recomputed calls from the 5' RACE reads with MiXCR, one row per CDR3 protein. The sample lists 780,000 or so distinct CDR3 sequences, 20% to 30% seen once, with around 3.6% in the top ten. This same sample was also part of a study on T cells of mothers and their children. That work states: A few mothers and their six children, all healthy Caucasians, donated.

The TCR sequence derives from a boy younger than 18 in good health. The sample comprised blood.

The CDR3 DNA reads TGCGCCAGCAGCATAGGACCCGGTGGGACTAAAGAGACCCAGTACTTC. This sequence encodes CASSIGPGGTKETQYF. The V call is TRBV5-1, the J call TRBJ2-5; 7 nucleotides align to TRBD2. This CDR3 region has 16 residues. The germline V gene encodes CDR1 SGHRS and CDR2 YFSETQ. Losses at the gene ends were 4 bases for V and 3 bases for J; bases not matched to a gene: 12. The entire variable domain, with the rest obtained from reference TRBV5-1 and TRBJ2-5, is as follows: KAGVTQTPRYLIKTRGQQVTLSCSPISGHRSVSWYQQTPGQGLQFLFEYFSETQRNKGNFPGRFSGRQFSNSRSEMNVSTLELGDSALYLCASSIGPGGTKETQYFGPGTRLLVL.